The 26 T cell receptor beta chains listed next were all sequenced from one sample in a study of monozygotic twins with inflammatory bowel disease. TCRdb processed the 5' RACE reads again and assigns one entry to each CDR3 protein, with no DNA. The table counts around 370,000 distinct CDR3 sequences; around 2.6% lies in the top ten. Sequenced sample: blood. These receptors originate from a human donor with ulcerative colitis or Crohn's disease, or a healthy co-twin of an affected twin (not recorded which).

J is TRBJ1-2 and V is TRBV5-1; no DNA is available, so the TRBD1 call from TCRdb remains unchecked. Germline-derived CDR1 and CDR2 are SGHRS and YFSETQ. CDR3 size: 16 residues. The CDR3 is CASSPDMWQGAFGYTF.

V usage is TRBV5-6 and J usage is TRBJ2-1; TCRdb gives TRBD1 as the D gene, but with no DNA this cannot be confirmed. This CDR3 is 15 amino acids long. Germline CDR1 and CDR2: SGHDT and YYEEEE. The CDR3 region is CASSQPTGFYNEQFF.

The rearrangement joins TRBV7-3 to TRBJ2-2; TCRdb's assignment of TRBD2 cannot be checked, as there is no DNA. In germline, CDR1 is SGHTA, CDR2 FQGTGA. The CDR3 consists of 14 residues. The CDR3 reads CASSLGRPTGELFF.

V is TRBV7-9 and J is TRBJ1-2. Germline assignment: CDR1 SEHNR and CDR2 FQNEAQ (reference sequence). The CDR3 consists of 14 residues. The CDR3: CASSRPNAFYGYTF.

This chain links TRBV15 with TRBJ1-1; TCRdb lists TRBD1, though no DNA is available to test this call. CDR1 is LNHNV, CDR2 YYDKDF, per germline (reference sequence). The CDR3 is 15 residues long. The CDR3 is CATSQRQDWNTEAFF.

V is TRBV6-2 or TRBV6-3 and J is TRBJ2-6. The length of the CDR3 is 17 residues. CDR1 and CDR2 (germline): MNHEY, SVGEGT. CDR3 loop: CASSYSPHSSGANVLTF.

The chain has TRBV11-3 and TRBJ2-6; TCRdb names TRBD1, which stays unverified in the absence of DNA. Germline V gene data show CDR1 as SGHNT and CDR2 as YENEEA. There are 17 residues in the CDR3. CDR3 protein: CASSPQGAESGANVLTF.

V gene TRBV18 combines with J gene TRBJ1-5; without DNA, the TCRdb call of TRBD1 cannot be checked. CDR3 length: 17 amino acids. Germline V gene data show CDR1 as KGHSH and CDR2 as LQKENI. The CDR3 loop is CASSRGAGTGVGQPQHF.

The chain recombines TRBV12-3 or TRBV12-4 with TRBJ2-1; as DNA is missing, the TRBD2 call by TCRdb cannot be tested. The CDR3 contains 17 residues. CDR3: CASTKRLAGGPYNEQFF.

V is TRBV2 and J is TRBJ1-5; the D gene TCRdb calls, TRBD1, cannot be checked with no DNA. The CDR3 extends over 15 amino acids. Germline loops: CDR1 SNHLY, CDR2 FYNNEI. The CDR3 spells CASSEGHNSNQPQHF.

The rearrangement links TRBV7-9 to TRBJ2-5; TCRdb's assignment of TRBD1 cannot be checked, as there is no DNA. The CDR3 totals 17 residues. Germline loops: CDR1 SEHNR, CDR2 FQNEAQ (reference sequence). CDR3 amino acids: CASSLFGGGRREETQYF.

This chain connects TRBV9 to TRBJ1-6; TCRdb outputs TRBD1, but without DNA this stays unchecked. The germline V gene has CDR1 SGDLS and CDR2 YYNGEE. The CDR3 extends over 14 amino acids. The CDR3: CASSVRQGNSPLHF.

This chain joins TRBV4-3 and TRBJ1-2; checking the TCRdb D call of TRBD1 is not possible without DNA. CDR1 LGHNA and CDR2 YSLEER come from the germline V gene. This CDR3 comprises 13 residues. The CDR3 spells CASSGQGAIGYTF.

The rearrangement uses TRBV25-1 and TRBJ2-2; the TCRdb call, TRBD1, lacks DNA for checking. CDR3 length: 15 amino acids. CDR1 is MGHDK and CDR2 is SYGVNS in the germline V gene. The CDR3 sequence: CASRKGTGRTGELFF. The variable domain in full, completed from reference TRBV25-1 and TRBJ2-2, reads EADIYQTPRYLVIGTGKKITLECSQTMGHDKMYWYQQDPGMELHLIHYSYGVNSTEKGDLSSESTVSRIRTEHFPLTLESARPSHTSQYLCASRKGTGRTGELFFGEGSRLTVL.

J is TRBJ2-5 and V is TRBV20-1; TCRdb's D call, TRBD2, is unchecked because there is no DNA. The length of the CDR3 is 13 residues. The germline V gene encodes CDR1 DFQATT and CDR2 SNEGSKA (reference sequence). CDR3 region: CSVKTSTKETQYF.

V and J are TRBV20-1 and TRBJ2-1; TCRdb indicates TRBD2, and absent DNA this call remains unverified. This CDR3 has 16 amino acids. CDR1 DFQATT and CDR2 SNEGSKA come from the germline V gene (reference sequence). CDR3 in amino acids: CSARVPVKRGANEQFF.

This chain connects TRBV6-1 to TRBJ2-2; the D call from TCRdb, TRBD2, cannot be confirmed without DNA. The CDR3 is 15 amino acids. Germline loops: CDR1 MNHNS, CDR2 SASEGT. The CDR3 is CASRQSHPNTGELFF.

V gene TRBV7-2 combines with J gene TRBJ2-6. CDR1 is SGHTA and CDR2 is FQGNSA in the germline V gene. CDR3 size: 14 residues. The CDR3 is CASSLVSGANVLTF. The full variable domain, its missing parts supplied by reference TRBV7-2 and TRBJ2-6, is GAGVSQSPSNKVTEKGKDVELRCDPISGHTALYWYRQSLGQGLEFLIYFQGNSAPDKSGLPSDRFSAERTGGSVSTLTIQRTQQEDSAVYLCASSLVSGANVLTFGAGSRLTVL.

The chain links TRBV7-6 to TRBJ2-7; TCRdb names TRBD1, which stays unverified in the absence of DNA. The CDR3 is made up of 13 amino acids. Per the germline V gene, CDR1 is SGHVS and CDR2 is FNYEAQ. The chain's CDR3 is CASSLGTFYEQYF.

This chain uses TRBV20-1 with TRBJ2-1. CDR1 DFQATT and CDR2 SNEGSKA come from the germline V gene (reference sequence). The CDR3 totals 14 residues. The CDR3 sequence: CSARPGSAYNEQFF.

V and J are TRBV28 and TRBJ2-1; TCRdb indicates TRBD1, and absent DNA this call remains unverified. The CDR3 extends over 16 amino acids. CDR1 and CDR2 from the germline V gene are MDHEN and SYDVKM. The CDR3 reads CASSTRQGNRVDEQFF.

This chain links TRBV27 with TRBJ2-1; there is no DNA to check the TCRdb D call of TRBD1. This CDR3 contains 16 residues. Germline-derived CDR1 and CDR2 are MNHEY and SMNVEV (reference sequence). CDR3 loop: CASSSTGPSSYNEQFF.

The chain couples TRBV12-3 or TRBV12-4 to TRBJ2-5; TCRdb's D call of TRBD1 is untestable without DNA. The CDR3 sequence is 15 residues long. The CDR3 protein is CASSRPWGDQETQYF.

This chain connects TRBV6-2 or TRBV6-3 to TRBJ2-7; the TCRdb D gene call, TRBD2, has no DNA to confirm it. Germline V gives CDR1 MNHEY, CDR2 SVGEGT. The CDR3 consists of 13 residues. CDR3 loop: CASSTGTNLGQYF.

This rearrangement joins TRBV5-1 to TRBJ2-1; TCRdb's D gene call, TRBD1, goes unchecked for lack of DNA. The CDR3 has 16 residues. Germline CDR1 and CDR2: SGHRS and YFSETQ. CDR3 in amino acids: CASKTAGAVNYNEQFF.

This CDR3 reads CASSGTGGPNEKLFF. The rearrangement uses TRBV5-4 and TRBJ1-4; TCRdb picks TRBD1, but there is no DNA to check that call. Germline V gene sequence: CDR1 SGHNT, CDR2 YYREEE (reference sequence). The CDR3 covers 15 residues.